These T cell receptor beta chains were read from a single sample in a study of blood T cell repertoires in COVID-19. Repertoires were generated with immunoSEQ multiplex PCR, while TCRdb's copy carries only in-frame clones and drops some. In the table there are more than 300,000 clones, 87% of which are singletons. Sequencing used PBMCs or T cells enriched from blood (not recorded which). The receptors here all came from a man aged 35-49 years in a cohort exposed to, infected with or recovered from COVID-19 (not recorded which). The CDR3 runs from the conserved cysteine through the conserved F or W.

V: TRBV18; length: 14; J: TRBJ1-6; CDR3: CASSPTGYNSPLHF
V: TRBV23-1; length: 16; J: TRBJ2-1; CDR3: CASSQSRDRVYNEQFF
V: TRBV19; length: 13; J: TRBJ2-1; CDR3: CASSILTSGGQFF
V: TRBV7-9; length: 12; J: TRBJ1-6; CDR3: CASSLNSSPLHF
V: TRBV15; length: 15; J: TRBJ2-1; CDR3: CATSREEGAYNEQFF
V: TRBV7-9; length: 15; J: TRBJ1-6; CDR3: CASSLSGVVNSPLHF
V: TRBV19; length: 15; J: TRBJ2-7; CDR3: CASSIASGRAYEQYF
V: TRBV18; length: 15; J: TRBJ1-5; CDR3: CASSPPGTGNQPQHF
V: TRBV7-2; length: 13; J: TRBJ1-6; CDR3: CASSWTEYSPLHF
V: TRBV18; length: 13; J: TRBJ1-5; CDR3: CASSEDRVQPQHF
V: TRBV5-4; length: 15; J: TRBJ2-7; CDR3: CASSLVLAEGYEQYF
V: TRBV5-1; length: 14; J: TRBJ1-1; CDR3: CASSLDRGNTEAFF
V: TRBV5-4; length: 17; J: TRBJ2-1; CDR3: CASSLPRTSGTYNEQFF
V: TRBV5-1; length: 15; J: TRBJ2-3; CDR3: CASSRGQGHTDTQYF
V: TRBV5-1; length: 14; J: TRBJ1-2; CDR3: CASSKGQGVFGYTF
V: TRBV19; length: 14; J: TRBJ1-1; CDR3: CASSLTGMNTEAFF
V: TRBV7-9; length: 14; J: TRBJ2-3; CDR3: CASSLGLSTDTQYF